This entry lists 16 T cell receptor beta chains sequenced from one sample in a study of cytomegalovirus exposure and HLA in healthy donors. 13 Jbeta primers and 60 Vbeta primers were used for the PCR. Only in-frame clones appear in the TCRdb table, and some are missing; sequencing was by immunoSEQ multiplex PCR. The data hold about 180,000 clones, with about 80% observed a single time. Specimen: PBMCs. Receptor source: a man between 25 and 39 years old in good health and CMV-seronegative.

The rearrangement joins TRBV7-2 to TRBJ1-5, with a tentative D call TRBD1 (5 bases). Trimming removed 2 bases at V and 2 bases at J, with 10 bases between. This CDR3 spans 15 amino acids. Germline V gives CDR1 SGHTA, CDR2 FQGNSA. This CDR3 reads CASSLQGAGNQPQHF. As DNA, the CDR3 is TGTGCCAGCAGCTTACAGGGCGCGGGCAATCAGCCCCAGCATTTT.

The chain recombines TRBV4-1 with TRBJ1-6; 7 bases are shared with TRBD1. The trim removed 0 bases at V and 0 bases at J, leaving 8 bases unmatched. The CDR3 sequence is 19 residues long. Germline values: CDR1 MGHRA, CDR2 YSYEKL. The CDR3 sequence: CASSQDIQGRLSYNSPLHF. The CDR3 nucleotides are TGCGCCAGCAGCCAAGATATACAGGGGAGGCTCTCCTATAATTCACCCCTCCACTTT.

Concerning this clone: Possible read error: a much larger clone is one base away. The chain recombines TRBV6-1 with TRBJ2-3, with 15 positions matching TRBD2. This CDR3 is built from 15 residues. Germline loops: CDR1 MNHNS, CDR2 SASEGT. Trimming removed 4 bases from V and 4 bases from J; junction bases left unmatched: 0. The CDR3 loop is CASSGTSGGADTQYF. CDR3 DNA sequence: TGTGCCAGCAGTGGGACTAGCGGGGGGGCAGATACGCAGTATTTT.

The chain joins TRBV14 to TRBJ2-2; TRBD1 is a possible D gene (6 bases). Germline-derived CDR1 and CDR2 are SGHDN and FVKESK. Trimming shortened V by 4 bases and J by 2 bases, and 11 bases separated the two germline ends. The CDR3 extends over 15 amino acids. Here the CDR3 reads CASSLRTVNTGELFF. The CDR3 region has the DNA TGTGCCAGCAGCCTGAGGACAGTTAACACCGGGGAGCTGTTTTTT. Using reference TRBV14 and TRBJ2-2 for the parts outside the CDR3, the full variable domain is EAGVTQFPSHSVIEKGQTVTLRCDPISGHDNLYWYRRVMGKEIKFLLHFVKESKQDESGMPNNRFLAERTGGTYSTLKVQPAELEDSGVYFCASSLRTVNTGELFFGEGSRLTVL.

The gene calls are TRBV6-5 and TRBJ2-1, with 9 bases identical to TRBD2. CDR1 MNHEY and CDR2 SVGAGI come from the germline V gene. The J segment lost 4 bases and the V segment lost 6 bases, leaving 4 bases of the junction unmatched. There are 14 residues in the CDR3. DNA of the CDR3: TGTGCCAGCAGCCGACTAGCGGTATACAATGAGCAGTTCTTC. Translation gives CASSRLAVYNEQFF.

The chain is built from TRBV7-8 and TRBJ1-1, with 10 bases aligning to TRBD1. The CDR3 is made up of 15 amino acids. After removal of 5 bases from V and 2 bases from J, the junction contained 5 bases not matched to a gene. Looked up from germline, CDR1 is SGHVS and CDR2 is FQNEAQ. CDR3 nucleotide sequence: TGTGCCAGCAGCACCCGGACAGGGGGAAACACTGAAGCTTTCTTT. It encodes CASSTRTGGNTEAFF.

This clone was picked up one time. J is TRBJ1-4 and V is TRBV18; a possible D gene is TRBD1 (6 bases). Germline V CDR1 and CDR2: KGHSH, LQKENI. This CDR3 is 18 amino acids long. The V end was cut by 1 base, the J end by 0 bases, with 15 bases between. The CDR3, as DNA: TGTGCCAGCTCACCACAGAACCCGGGGGGCGCAACTAATGAAAAACTGTTTTTT. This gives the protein CASSPQNPGGATNEKLFF.

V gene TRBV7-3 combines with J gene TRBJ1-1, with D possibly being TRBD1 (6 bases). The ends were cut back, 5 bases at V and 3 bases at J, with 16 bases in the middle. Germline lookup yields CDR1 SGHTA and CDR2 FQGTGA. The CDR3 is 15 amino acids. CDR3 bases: TGTGCCAGCAGCACACAGGGTCAGTGGTACACTGAAGCTTTCTTT. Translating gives CASSTQGQWYTEAFF. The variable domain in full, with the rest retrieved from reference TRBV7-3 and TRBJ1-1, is GAGVSQTPSNKVTEKGKYVELRCDPISGHTALYWYRQSLGQGPEFLIYFQGTGAADDSGLPNDRFFAVRPEGSVSTLKIQRTERGDSAVYLCASSTQGQWYTEAFFGQGTRLTVV.

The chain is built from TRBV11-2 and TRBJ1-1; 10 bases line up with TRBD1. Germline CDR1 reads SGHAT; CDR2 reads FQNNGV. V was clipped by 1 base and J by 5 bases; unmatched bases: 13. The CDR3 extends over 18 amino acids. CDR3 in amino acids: CASSLGQGAGVQRTEAFF. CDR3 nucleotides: TGTGCCAGCAGCTTAGGACAGGGGGCTGGCGTACAGAGAACTGAAGCTTTCTTT.

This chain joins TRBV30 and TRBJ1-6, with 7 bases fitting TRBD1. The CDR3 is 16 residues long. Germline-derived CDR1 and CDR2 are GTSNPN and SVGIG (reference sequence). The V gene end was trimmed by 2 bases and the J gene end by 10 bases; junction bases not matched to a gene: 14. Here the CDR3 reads CAWSPTHRGSESPLHF. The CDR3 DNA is TGTGCCTGGAGTCCTACTCACAGGGGTTCTGAGTCACCCCTCCACTTT.

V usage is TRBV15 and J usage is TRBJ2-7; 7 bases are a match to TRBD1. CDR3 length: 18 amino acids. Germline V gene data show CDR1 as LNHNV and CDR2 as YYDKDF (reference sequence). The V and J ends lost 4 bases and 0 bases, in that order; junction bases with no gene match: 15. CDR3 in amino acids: CATSIEPGTEHYSYEQYF. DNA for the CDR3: TGTGCCACCAGCATAGAACCCGGGACAGAGCATTACTCCTACGAGCAGTACTTC.

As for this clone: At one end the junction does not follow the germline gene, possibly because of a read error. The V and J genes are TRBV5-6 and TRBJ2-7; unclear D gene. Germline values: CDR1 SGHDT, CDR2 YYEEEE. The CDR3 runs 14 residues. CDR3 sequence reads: CASSLGSHSDEQYF. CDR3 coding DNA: TGTGCCAGCAGCTTGGGGTCCCACTCCGACGAGCAGTACTTC.

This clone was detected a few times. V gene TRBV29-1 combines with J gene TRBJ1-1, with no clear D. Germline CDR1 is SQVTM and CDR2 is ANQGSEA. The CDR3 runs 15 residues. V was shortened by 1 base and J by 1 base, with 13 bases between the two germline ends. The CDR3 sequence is CSVEGWAGQNTEAFF. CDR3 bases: TGCAGCGTTGAAGGTTGGGCAGGCCAGAACACTGAAGCTTTCTTT.

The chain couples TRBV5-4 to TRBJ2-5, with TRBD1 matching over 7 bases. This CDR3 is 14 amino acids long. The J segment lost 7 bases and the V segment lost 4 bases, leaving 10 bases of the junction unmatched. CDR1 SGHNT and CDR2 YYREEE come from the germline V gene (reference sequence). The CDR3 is CASSLGTDVGTQYF. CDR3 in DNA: TGTGCCAGCAGCCTGGGGACAGACGTTGGGACCCAGTACTTC.

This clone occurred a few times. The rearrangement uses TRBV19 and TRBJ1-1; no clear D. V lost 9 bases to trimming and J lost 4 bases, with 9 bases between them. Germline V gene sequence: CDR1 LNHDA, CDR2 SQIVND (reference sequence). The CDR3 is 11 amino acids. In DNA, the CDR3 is TGTGCCAGCAGAATGGCCACTGAAGCTTTCTTT. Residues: CASRMATEAFF.

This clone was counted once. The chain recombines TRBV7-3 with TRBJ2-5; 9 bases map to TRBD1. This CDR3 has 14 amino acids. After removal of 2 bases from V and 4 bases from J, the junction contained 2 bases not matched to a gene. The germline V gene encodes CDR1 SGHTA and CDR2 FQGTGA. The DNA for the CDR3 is TGTGCCAGCAGCTTAGGACAGGGGATAGAGACCCAGTACTTC. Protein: CASSLGQGIETQYF.